This paragraph covers one T cell receptor (beta chain) sequence. Original processing notes: Estimation of nucleated cell counts relied on the amplification of reference gene primers. Assay used: immunoSEQ multiplex PCR; TCRdb lists only in-frame clones, some missing. V and J calls and clone size are those listed in that table; D and trimming were worked out from the DNA. In the table there are more than 200,000 clones, approximately 86% of which are singletons. These data belong to a study of blood T cell repertoires in COVID-19. Across the whole study: Italy, Spain and the United States were the sources of the convalescent and acute COVID-19 samples. The analysed material was cDNA or gDNA that came from T cells, B-cell-depleted T cells, or PBMCs.

The origin of this receptor is a man in his thirties or forties with active or convalescent COVID-19. The sequenced sample consisted of peripheral blood.

CDR3 sequence (DNA): TGCGCCAGCAGCCAGGCTACTAGCGGCAGCTCCTACAATGAGCAGTTCTTC. It yields the protein CASSQATSGSSYNEQFF. This rearrangement joins TRBV4-1 to TRBJ2-1; TRBD2 agrees at 8 bases. Trimming at V came to 3 bases and at J to 0 bases, leaving 7 bases not matched to a gene. From germline, CDR1 is MGHRA and CDR2 YSYEKL. The CDR3 runs to 17 residues.